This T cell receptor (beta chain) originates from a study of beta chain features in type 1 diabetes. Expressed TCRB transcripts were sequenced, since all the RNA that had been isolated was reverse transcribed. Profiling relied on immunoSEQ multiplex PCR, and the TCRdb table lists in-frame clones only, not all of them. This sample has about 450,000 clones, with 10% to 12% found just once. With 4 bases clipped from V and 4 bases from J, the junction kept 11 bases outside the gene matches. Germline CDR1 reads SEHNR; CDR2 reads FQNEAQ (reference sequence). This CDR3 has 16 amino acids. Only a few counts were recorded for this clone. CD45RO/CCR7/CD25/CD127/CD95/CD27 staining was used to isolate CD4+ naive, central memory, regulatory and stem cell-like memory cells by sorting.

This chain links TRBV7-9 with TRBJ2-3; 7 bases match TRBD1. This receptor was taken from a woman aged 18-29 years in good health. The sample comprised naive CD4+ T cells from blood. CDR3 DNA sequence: TGTGCCAGCAGCTCCAGAGGGGGCAGGGTGGCAGATACGCAGTATTTT. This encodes CASSSRGGRVADTQYF.